This T cell receptor (beta chain) was profiled in a study of human T cells and chemical hapten exposure. Study-wide background: Application of 0.01% DPC to the upper back was done by patch test, with a reading at 6 days.

Individual cDNA molecules received unique molecular identifiers in the library. TCRdb reprocessed the RACE reads with MiXCR, giving one entry per CDR3 protein. The sample shows about 55,000 distinct CDR3 sequences, 8.5% to 10% of them seen only once. This clonotype turned up a few times. Sample time point: pre-sensitization, week 0. Treatment meaning: therapeutic diphenylcyclopropenone sensitization with weekly scalp DPC. Unfractionated whole blood served as the source for total RNA extraction. Venepuncture was done earlier than the placement of each patch test. Suited to DPC and affected by alopecia, the donors ranged from 18 to 70 years old. CDR3 length equals 16 residues. Germline CDR1 MNHEY, CDR2 SVGAGI. V lost 8 bases, J lost 4 bases, and 11 bases stayed unmatched.

The chain carries TRBV6-5 and TRBJ1-1; 12 positions match TRBD1. The sequence was collected from a woman in her thirties with alopecia areata. Some clones in this sample may be carry-over from other donors' samples. The starting material was whole blood, obtained in connection with sensitization to the hapten diphenylcyclopropenone (DPC). The chain's CDR3 is CASGRGQGALSTEAFF. DNA of the CDR3: TGTGCCAGCGGACGGGGACAGGGGGCTCTAAGCACTGAAGCTTTCTTT.